This entry lists 13 T cell receptor beta chains sequenced from one sample in a study of blood T cell repertoires in COVID-19. Using immunoSEQ multiplex PCR, the repertoire was profiled, and TCRdb retains in-frame clones only, with some absent. This sample has more than 140,000 clones; approximately 83% occur once, and the top ten carry around 1.6%. What was sequenced was peripheral blood. Receptor source: a human donor in a cohort sampled during active COVID-19.

This clone has only one observation. This chain links TRBV19 with TRBJ1-1, with D uncertain. V was trimmed by 5 bases and J by 1 base, leaving 8 bases between them. The CDR3 is made up of 13 amino acids. Germline assignment: CDR1 LNHDA and CDR2 SQIVND (reference sequence). This CDR3 is CASSLTENTEAFF. CDR3 in DNA: TGTGCCAGTAGTCTTACAGAGAACACTGAAGCTTTCTTT.

The chain combines TRBV29-1 with TRBJ2-7; 8 bases match TRBD1. The V segment lost 1 base and the J segment 3 bases; nucleotides outside the gene matches: 5. Per germline, CDR1 SQVTM and CDR2 ANQGSEA. The CDR3 contains 14 residues. The CDR3 bases are TGCAGCGTTGAAGCGGCAGGACAGGGCTACGAGCAGTACTTC. It is translated as CSVEAAGQGYEQYF.

The rearrangement joins TRBV5-1 to TRBJ2-3; the match to TRBD2 covers 11 bases. This CDR3 comprises 16 residues. With V trimmed by 3 bases and J by 2 bases, 5 bases remained unmatched. In germline, CDR1 is SGHRS, CDR2 YFSETQ. CDR3 sequence reads: CASSSGTSGSTDTQYF. As DNA, the CDR3 is TGCGCCAGCAGCTCCGGGACTAGCGGTTCCACAGATACGCAGTATTTT.

DNA of the CDR3: TGTGCCAGCAGGCCGGAGTACACTGAAGCTTTCTTT. It codes for CASRPEYTEAFF. V gene TRBV12-3 or TRBV12-4 combines with J gene TRBJ1-1; no reliable D call. Trimming left V 6 bases short and J 3 bases short, with 8 bases between. CDR3 length: 12 amino acids.

This clone was counted only a few times. The rearrangement links TRBV29-1 to TRBJ1-1; D is ambiguous. The CDR3 runs 14 residues. V shed 4 bases and J shed 0 bases, with 12 bases lying between them. Germline V gives CDR1 SQVTM, CDR2 ANQGSEA. The CDR3 DNA reads as TGCAGCGTTGGATCGAAGAACATGAACACTGAAGCTTTCTTT. As protein: CSVGSKNMNTEAFF.

V is TRBV19 and J is TRBJ1-2; D possibly corresponds to TRBD1 (6 bases). The CDR3 runs 12 residues. V dropped 7 bases and J dropped 4 bases, with 10 bases sitting between them. Germline values: CDR1 LNHDA, CDR2 SQIVND (reference sequence). CDR3 amino acids: CASMDSFYGYTF. The CDR3 DNA reads TGTGCCAGTATGGACAGTTTCTATGGCTACACCTTC. Together with reference TRBV19 and TRBJ1-2, the CDR3 gives the full variable domain: DGGITQSPKYLFRKEGQNVTLSCEQNLNHDAMYWYRQDPGQGLRLIYYSQIVNDFQKGDIAEGYSVSREKKESFPLTVTSAQKNPTAFYLCASMDSFYGYTFGSGTRLTVV.

CDR3 residues: CASSQDADKEYEQYF. The CDR3 region has the DNA TGCGCCAGCAGCCAAGATGCGGACAAAGAATACGAGCAGTACTTC. The chain combines TRBV4-3 with TRBJ2-7, with D possibly TRBD1 on 5 matching bases. V lost 0 bases and J lost 4, with 13 bases in between. This CDR3 has 15 amino acids. Looked up from germline, CDR1 is LGHNA and CDR2 is YSLEER.

J is TRBJ1-5 and V is TRBV28; the D gene is possibly TRBD1 (5 bases). CDR1 and CDR2 from the germline V gene are MDHEN and SYDVKM. This CDR3 is 16 amino acids long. Trimming removed 8 bases at V and 2 bases at J, with 19 bases between. The CDR3 DNA follows: TGTGCCAGCCTGCATTTAGGTGGGGGGGGCAATCAGCCCCAGCATTTT. Translated, it gives CASLHLGGGGNQPQHF.

The rearrangement links TRBV19 to TRBJ2-3; TRBD2 agrees at 11 bases. The germline CDR1 and CDR2 sequences are LNHDA and SQIVND (reference sequence). The ends lost 1 base at V and 0 bases at J; junction bases unmatched: 3. The CDR3 is 17 residues long. The CDR3 region is CASSIGLAGTSTDTQYF. In DNA, the CDR3 is TGTGCCAGTAGTATAGGACTAGCGGGAACCAGCACAGATACGCAGTATTTT. Combining the CDR3 with reference TRBV19 and TRBJ2-3 gives the whole variable domain DGGITQSPKYLFRKEGQNVTLSCEQNLNHDAMYWYRQDPGQGLRLIYYSQIVNDFQKGDIAEGYSVSREKKESFPLTVTSAQKNPTAFYLCASSIGLAGTSTDTQYFGPGTRLTVL.

The chain joins TRBV2 to TRBJ2-3; 7 nucleotides line up with TRBD2. V was clipped by 8 bases and J by 5 bases; unmatched bases: 13. The V gene's germline CDR1 is SNHLY and CDR2 FYNNEI. This CDR3 spans 15 amino acids. Written as DNA, the CDR3 is TGTGCCAGCCAGATGGGGGGGACGGGGTTAGATACGCAGTATTTT. Its translation is CASQMGGTGLDTQYF.

The table lists this clone with a count of one. This chain connects TRBV7-9 to TRBJ1-1; a weak D match, TRBD1 (6 bases). The ends were cut back, 0 bases at V and 5 bases at J, with 7 bases in the middle. Germline CDR1 and CDR2: SEHNR and FQNEAQ (reference sequence). The CDR3 has 13 amino acids. Here the CDR3 DNA reads TGTGCCAGCAGCTTAGCTCAGGGGACTGAAGCTTTCTTT. This sequence encodes CASSLAQGTEAFF.

The rearrangement uses TRBV7-9 and TRBJ1-1, with D unresolved. Trimming removed 5 bases from V and 1 base from J, with 8 bases in between. The CDR3 has 13 residues. Germline V gene data show CDR1 as SEHNR and CDR2 as FQNEAQ (reference sequence). The CDR3 loop is CASSPTWNTEAFF. The CDR3, as DNA: TGTGCCAGCAGCCCAACATGGAACACTGAAGCTTTCTTT.

This rearrangement joins TRBV18 to TRBJ1-5, with D perhaps matching TRBD1 (6 bases). CDR3 size: 15 residues. V gave up 2 bases and J gave up 2 bases, with 10 bases separating them. Germline CDR1 and CDR2: KGHSH and LQKENI. The CDR3 DNA reads TGTGCCAGCTCACCAGGGAGGGGGGGCAATCAGCCCCAGCATTTT. This gives the protein CASSPGRGGNQPQHF.